The source of this TCR beta chain is a study of blood T cell repertoires in COVID-19. Sequencing used immunoSEQ multiplex PCR; TCRdb keeps in-frame clones, though not all of them. Of 200,000 to 250,000 clones in the sample, approximately 86% were seen once. Trimming pared 3 bases from V and 5 bases from J, leaving 17 bases between. CDR3 length: 15 amino acids. The germline gives CDR1 SGDLS, CDR2 YYNGEE. This sequence was found in a woman over 75 with acute or convalescent COVID-19. The V and J genes are TRBV9 and TRBJ1-1, with D possibly being TRBD1 (6 bases). Sequenced input: peripheral blood. As DNA, the CDR3 is TGTGCCAGCAGCGCGAAGGGGGGGAAGGGGACTGAAGCTTTCTTT. It specifies CASSAKGGKGTEAFF.